This T cell receptor (beta chain) was observed in a study of T cell repertoires in cytomegalovirus infection. This CDR3 spans 13 amino acids. Germline lookup yields CDR1 SGHTA and CDR2 FQGNSA. In the case of this clonotype: Germline is not matched at one junction end, which may reflect a read error.

TCRdb redid the calling of the reads with MiXCR, one entry per CDR3 protein. The profile shows under 850,000 distinct CDR3 sequences, approximately 40% of them singletons. The source of this sequence is a human donor in good health (CMV status not recorded). Some clones in this sample may be carry-over from other donors' samples. The sample taken for sequencing was PBMCs. The rearrangement joins TRBV7-2 to TRBJ2-2, with D unresolved. The CDR3 DNA follows: TGTTCCTGCAGCTTACAGTACACCGTGGAGCTGTTTTTT. It is translated as CSCSLQYTVELFF.